These T cell receptor beta chains were read from a single sample in a study of cytomegalovirus exposure and HLA in healthy donors. Repertoires were generated with immunoSEQ multiplex PCR, while TCRdb's copy carries only in-frame clones and drops some. The sample holds 200,000 to 250,000 clones; approximately 82% are singletons and the top ten take roughly 6%. Sequenced material: PBMCs. These receptors all stem from a woman aged 18-30 years in good health and CMV-seronegative. Each CDR3 is given with its conserved first and last residue. The D gene is left open where the match is weak. Size is stated for part of the rows, as once, few or many counts, or as a class when the clone is expanded.

clone_size d_call j_call v_call cdr3_length cdr3_nt cdr3_aa
NA NA TRBJ2-7 TRBV5-4 14 TGTGCCAGCAGCCGCGAACAACTAGGCTACGAGCAGTACTTC CASSREQLGYEQYF
NA NA TRBJ1-2 TRBV27 13 TGTGCCAGCAGTGGACAGTCTGAGACTGGCTACACCTTC CASSGQSETGYTF
many NA TRBJ2-5 TRBV18 11 TGTGCCAGCTCACCCCAAGAGACCCAGTACTTC CASSPQETQYF
NA TRBD1 TRBJ2-7 TRBV13 16 TGTGCCAGCAGCCCCGGCGGACAGGGGTTATCCTACGAGCAGTACTTC CASSPGGQGLSYEQYF
NA NA TRBJ2-1 TRBV29-1 11 TGCAGCGTCGCTATCTCGGGTGAGCAGTTCTTC CSVAISGEQFF
NA TRBD2 TRBJ2-1 TRBV10-3 14 TGTGCCATCAGTGTCAGGCCGGGGAGGGATGAGCAGTTCTTC CAISVRPGRDEQFF
NA TRBD2 TRBJ2-7 TRBV27 15 TGTGCCAGCAGCACACTAGCGGGACTCTCCTACGAGCAGTACTTC CASSTLAGLSYEQYF
NA TRBD2 TRBJ2-7 TRBV5-1 12 TGCGCCAGCAGCTGGACTAGAGGCGAGCAGTACTTC CASSWTRGEQYF
NA TRBD1 TRBJ1-2 TRBV10-3 13 TGTGCCATCAGCGGACAGGGCGGTTATGGCTACACCTTC CAISGQGGYGYTF
NA NA TRBJ1-2 TRBV6-5 12 TGTGCCACTACGACAGCTAACTATGGCTACACCTTC CATTTANYGYTF
NA NA TRBJ1-4 TRBV27 15 TGTGCCAGCAGAACCAATCAGGGTCGGGGGGAAAAACTGTTTTTT CASRTNQGRGEKLFF
NA NA TRBJ2-1 TRBV5-6 15 TGTGCCAGCAGCTTGCAGGGGTGGGCTTTCAATGAGCAGTTCTTC CASSLQGWAFNEQFF
NA NA TRBJ2-1 TRBV25-1 16 TGTGCCAGCTTTCCACCCGGGGATAGCTCCTACAATGAGCAGTTCTTC CASFPPGDSSYNEQFF
NA TRBD2 TRBJ2-7 TRBV4-2 19 TGTGCCAGCAGCCAAGATGGGGCCGTGGGGAGCGGGGGTTCCTACGAGCAGTACTTC CASSQDGAVGSGGSYEQYF
NA NA TRBJ2-3 TRBV9 13 TGTGCCAGCAGCGTAGTGCAGAAAGATACGCAGTATTTT CASSVVQKDTQYF
once NA TRBJ2-1 TRBV27 19 TGTGCCAGCAGTCGCTTCCCTGGACGCCATGACGGACGCTACAATGAGCAGTTCTTC CASSRFPGRHDGRYNEQFF
NA NA TRBJ1-1 TRBV29-1 12 TGCAGCGGGCTGGGTCCGGGCACTGAAGCTTTCTTT CSGLGPGTEAFF
NA NA TRBJ2-2 TRBV13 16 TGTGCCAGCAGCCCCCGTTTTGATTCGAACACCGGGGAGCTGTTTTTT CASSPRFDSNTGELFF
NA TRBD1 TRBJ2-7 TRBV27 15 TGTGCCAGCAGTCCCGGGACAGATGTCCCCTACGAGCAGTACTTC CASSPGTDVPYEQYF
NA NA TRBJ2-7 TRBV27 14 TGTGCCAGCAGTCTAGCATGGGGCTCCTACGAGCAGTACTTC CASSLAWGSYEQYF
NA TRBD2 TRBJ2-3 TRBV11-2 14 TGTGCCAGCAGCATTAGCGGGAGCACAGATACGCAGTATTTT CASSISGSTDTQYF
NA NA TRBJ2-7 TRBV7-2 12 TGTGCCAGCAGCTTAGCGGTCTACGAGCAGTACTTC CASSLAVYEQYF
NA NA TRBJ2-1 TRBV29-1 14 TGCAGCGTTGAACCCCCCGGGTCCCACGGGGAGCAGTTCTTC CSVEPPGSHGEQFF
NA NA TRBJ2-6 TRBV29-1 14 TGCAGCGTTGGGGGGCAGGCTGGGGCCAACGTCCTGACTTTC CSVGGQAGANVLTF
once TRBD1 TRBJ2-7 TRBV11-3 14 TGTGCCAGCAGCCCAGACAGGGTATCTGCCGAGCAGTACTTC CASSPDRVSAEQYF